Detailed here is one T cell receptor beta chain. The target antigen is unknown. This specimen comes from a study of graft-versus-host responses after intestinal transplantation. Germline V gives CDR1 KGHSH, CDR2 LQKENI. V was pared by 3 bases and J by 0 bases, with 18 bases between. This CDR3 is built from 19 residues. TCRdb's copy holds only in-frame clones and misses some; the assay was immunoSEQ multiplex PCR. The table includes 40,000 to 55,000 clones, 85% to 95% detected once. This TCR was sampled from a human donor who was the organ donor for an intestinal transplant. V gene TRBV18 combines with J gene TRBJ2-6, with a tentative D call TRBD1 (5 bases). Sequences were derived from unstimulated CD8+ T cells sorted from spleen or lymph node cells, sampled before transplant. The CDR3 DNA sequence: TGTGCCAGCTCACCGGTCATACAGGCTTCCCTCTCTGGGGCCAACGTCCTGACTTTC. Translated: CASSPVIQASLSGANVLTF.